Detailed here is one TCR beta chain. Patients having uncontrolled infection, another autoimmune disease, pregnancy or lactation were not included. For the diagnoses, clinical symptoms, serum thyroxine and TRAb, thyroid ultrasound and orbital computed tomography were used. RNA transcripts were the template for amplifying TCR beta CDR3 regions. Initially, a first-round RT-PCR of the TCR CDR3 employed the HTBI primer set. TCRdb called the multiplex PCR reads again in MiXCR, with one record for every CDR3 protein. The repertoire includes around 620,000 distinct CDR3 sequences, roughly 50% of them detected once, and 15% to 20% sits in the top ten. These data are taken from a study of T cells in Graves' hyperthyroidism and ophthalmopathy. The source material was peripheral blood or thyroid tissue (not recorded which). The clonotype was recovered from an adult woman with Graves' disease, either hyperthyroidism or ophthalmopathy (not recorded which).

The CDR3 here is CASSLYGRLNTEAFF. The CDR3 DNA is TGTGCCAGCAGCTTATACGGCAGATTGAACACTGAAGCTTTCTTT. V usage is TRBV7-2 and J usage is TRBJ1-1; D gene unclear. Germline V gene data show CDR1 as SGHTA and CDR2 as FQGNSA. The CDR3 spans 15 residues. The V end lost 2 bases, the J end lost 0 bases, and 10 bases lay between the germline ends.